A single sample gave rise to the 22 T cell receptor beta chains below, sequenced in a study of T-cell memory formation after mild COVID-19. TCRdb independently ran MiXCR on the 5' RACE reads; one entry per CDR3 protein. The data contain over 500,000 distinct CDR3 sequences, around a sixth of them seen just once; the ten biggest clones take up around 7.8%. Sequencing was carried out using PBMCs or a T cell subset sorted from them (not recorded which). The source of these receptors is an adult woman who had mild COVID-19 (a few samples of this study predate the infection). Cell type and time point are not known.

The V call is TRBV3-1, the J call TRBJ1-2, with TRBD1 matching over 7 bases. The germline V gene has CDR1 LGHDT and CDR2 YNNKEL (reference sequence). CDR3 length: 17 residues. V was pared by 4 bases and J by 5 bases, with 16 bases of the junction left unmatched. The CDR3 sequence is CASSLSGATGTIYGYTF. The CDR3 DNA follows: TGTGCCAGCAGCCTATCGGGGGCGACAGGGACCATTTATGGCTACACCTTC.

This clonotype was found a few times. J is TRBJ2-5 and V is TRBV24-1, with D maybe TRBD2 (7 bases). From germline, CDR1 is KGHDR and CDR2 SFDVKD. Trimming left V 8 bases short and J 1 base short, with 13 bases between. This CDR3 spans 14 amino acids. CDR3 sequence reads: CATKGGGAQETQYF. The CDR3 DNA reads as TGTGCCACCAAGGGAGGGGGAGCCCAAGAGACCCAGTACTTC.

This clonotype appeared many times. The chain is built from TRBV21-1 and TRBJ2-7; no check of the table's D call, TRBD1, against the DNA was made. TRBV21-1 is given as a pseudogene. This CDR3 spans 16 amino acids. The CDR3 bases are TGTGCCAGCAGCAAAGTAAGCTGGGACACCACCTACGAGCAGTACTTC. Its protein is CASSKVSWDTTYEQYF.

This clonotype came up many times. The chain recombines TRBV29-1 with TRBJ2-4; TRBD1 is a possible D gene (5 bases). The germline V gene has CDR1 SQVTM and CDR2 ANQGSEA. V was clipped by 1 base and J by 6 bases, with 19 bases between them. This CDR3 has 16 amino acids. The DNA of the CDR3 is TGCAGCGTTGAAGTCCCAAAGGAGCCAAGGGGAAACATTCAGTACTTC. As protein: CSVEVPKEPRGNIQYF.

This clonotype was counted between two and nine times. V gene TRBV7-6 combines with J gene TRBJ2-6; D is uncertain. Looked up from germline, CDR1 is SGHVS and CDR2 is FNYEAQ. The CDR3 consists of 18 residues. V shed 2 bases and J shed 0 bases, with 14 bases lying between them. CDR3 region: CASSLRARTSSGANVLTF. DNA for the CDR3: TGTGCCAGCAGCTTACGGGCCAGGACCAGCTCTGGGGCCAACGTCCTGACTTTC.

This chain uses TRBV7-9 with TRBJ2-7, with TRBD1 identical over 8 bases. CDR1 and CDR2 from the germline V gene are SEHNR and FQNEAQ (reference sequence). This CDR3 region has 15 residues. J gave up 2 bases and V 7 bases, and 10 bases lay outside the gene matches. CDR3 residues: CASNMGTQGAYEQYF. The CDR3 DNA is TGTGCCAGCAACATGGGCACACAGGGGGCCTACGAGCAGTACTTC.

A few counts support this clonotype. CDR3 coding DNA: TGTGCCAGCAGTTACGGACTAGCGGCACTCAATGAGCAGTTCTTC. Its protein product is CASSYGLAALNEQFF. This chain joins TRBV6-5 and TRBJ2-1, with 10 positions matching TRBD2. Germline CDR1 MNHEY, CDR2 SVGAGI. The V and J ends lost 2 bases and 6 bases, in that order; junction bases with no gene match: 4. The CDR3 has 15 residues.

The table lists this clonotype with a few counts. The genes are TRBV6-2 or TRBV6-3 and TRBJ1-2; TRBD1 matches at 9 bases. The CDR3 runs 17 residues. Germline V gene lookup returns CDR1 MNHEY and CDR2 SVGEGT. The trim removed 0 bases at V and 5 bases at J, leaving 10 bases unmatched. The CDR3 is CASSYSSSGQGSYGYTF. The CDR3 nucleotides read TGTGCCAGCAGTTACTCTTCCTCGGGACAGGGTAGTTATGGCTACACCTTC.

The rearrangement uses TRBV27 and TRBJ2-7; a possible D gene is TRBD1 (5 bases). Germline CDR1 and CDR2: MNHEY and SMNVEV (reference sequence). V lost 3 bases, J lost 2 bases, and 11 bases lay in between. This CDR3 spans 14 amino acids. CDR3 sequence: CASSLAGITYEQYF. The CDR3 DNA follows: TGTGCCAGCAGTTTGGCAGGGATTACCTACGAGCAGTACTTC.

Here the CDR3 reads CASSSSVGAGPTDTQYF. The CDR3 DNA sequence: TGTGCCAGCAGTTCCTCGGTGGGGGCGGGGCCCACAGATACGCAGTATTTT. The chain links TRBV12-3 or TRBV12-4 to TRBJ2-3; D may be TRBD1 or TRBD2 (6 bases each). Trimming stripped 4 bases from V and 2 bases from J, with 19 bases between. The CDR3 is 17 amino acids.

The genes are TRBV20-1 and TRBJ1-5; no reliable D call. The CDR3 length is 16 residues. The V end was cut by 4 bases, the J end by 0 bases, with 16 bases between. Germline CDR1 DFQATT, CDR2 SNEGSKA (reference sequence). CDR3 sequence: CSAMVWLGYSNQPQHF. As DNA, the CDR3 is TGCAGTGCTATGGTTTGGCTTGGCTATAGCAATCAGCCCCAGCATTTT.

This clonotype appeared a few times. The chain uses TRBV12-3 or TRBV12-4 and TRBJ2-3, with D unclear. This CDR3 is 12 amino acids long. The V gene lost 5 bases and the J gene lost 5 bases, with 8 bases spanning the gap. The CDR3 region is CASSPVLDTQYF. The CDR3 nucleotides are TGTGCCAGCAGTCCGGTGCTAGATACGCAGTATTTT.

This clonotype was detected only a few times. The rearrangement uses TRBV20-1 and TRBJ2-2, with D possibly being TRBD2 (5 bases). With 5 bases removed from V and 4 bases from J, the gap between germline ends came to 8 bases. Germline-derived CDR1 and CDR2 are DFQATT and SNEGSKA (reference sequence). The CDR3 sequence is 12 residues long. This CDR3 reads CSAGLFTGELFF. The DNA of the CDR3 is TGCAGTGCTGGACTCTTCACCGGGGAGCTGTTTTTT.

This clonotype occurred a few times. The DNA for the CDR3 is TGCGCCAGCAGCTTGGCCCAAGGGGAACAGCCCCAGCATTTT. Encoded protein: CASSLAQGEQPQHF. This sequence joins TRBV5-1 and TRBJ1-5, with D possibly matching TRBD1 (5 bases). Germline V gives CDR1 SGHRS, CDR2 YFSETQ. The CDR3 runs to 14 residues. The V end lost 0 bases, the J end lost 7 bases, and 11 bases lay between the germline ends.

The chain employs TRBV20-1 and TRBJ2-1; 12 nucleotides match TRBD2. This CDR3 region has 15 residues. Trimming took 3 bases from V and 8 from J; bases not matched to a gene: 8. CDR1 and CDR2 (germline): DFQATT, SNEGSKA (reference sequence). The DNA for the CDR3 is TGCAGTGCTAGCAGTCTAGCGGGAGGGCCGTATGAGCAGTTCTTC. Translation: CSASSLAGGPYEQFF.

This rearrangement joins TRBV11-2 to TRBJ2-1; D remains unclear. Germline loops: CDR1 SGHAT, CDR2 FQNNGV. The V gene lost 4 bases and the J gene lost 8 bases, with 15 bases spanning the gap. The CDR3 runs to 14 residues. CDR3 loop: CASSSALRFDEQFF. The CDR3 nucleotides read TGTGCCAGCAGCTCCGCCCTCCGGTTCGATGAGCAGTTCTTC.

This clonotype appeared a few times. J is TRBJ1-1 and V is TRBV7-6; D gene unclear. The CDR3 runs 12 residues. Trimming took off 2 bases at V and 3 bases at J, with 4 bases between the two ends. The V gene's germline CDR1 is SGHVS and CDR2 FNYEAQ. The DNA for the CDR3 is TGTGCCAGCAGCTTAACGGACACTGAAGCTTTCTTT. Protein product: CASSLTDTEAFF.

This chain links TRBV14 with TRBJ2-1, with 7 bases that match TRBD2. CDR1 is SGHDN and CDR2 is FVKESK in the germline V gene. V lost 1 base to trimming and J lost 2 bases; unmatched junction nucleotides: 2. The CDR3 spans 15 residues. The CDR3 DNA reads TGTGCCAGCAGCCAAGGGGCGGGGGCCTACAATGAGCAGTTCTTC. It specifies CASSQGAGAYNEQFF.

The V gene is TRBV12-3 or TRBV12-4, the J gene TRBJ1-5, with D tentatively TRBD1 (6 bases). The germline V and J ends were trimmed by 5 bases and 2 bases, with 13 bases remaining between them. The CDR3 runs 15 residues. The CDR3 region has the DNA TGTGCCAGCAGTACGGGACAAGCGGGCAATCAGCCCCAGCATTTT. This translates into CASSTGQAGNQPQHF.

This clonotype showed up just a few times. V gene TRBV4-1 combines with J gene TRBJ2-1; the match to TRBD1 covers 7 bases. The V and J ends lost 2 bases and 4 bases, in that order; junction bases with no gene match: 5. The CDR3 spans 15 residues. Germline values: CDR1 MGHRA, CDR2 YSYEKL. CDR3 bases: TGCGCCAGCAGCCAATCGGACAGGAGTTACAATGAGCAGTTCTTC. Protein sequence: CASSQSDRSYNEQFF.

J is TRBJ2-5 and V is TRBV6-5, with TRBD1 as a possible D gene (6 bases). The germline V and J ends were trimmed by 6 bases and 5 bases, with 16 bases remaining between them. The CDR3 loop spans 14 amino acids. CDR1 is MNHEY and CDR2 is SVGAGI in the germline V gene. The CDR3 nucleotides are TGTGCCAGCAGCGACAGGTCTCGGAGTGAGACCCAGTACTTC. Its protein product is CASSDRSRSETQYF.

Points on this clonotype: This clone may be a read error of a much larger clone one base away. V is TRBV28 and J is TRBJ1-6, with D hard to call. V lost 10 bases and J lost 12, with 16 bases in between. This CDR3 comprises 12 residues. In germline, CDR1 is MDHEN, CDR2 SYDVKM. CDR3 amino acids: CAITEGIRPLHF. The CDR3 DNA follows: TGTGCCATCACCGAAGGGATACGACCCCTCCACTTT.